This T cell receptor (beta chain) was profiled in a study of spatial heterogeneity in lung cancer. Study information: Raw reads showed each unique TCR and UMI combination turning up more than ten times on average.

Regarding time point: sample taken at primary tumor resection. Whole RNA, which was extracted from tumor, nontumor lung tissue or frozen PBMC, was sequenced without any cell sorting. This CDR3 is built from 13 residues. CDR1 and CDR2 (germline): WNHNN, SYGVQD (reference sequence). Germline trimming cut 6 bases from V and 4 bases from J; bases unmatched to any gene: 3. TCRdb re-derived calls from the 5' RACE reads in MiXCR, one entry per CDR3 protein. The sample includes 48,000 or so distinct CDR3 sequences, around 5.2% of them seen just once. This clonotype was found many times. The source material was PBMCs, sampled at surgery. This TCR came from a male donor with early-stage non-small cell lung cancer. The chain uses TRBV10-1 and TRBJ2-5, with 9 bases identical to TRBD1. Here the CDR3 DNA reads TGCGCCAGCAGCCAGGACAGGGGAGAGACCCAGTACTTC. It is translated as CASSQDRGETQYF.